Presented here are 13 T cell receptor beta chains from one specimen sequenced in a study of blood T cells in healthy people across ages. With a J-beta primer mix and a sample-barcoded 5' primer, a second PCR ran roughly 6 to 12 cycles. TCRdb re-derived calls from the 5' RACE reads in MiXCR, one entry per CDR3 protein. The sample consists of under 1,100,000 distinct CDR3 sequences, under 30% of them appearing once. The data were also submitted as part of a second study, on T cells of mothers and their children.

Source material: blood. The receptor set was obtained from a girl aged 2-15 years in good health.

The chain couples TRBV5-1 to TRBJ2-7, with D possibly TRBD1 on 6 matching bases. Germline CDR1 reads SGHRS; CDR2 reads YFSETQ. Trimming took 5 bases from V and 5 from J, leaving 14 bases between them. This CDR3 has 13 residues. The CDR3 sequence is CASSNTGFDEQYF. CDR3 in DNA: TGCGCCAGCAGTAATACAGGGTTCGACGAGCAGTACTTC.

The chain recombines TRBV4-1 with TRBJ1-5; tentatively, D is TRBD1 (5 bases). CDR1 and CDR2 (germline): MGHRA, YSYEKL. Deletions cut 5 bases from V and 3 bases from J, with 14 bases between. This CDR3 is built from 15 residues. The CDR3 protein is CASSLTPGFNQPQHF. CDR3 in DNA: TGCGCCAGCAGCTTAACCCCAGGGTTCAATCAGCCCCAGCATTTT.

J is TRBJ2-3 and V is TRBV3-1; D gene ambiguous. V was shortened by 2 bases and J by 4 bases, with 7 bases between the two germline ends. This CDR3 region has 13 residues. The germline CDR1 and CDR2 sequences are LGHDT and YNNKEL (reference sequence). The DNA for the CDR3 is TGTGCCAGCAGCCAAATGATAGCAGATACGCAGTATTTT. Translation: CASSQMIADTQYF.

This clonotype was seen only a few times. One end of the junction does not line up with germline, which may come from a read error. The rearrangement joins TRBV12-3 or TRBV12-4 to TRBJ1-1, with D possibly being TRBD1 (5 bases). CDR3 length: 15 amino acids. The CDR3 DNA reads as TGTGCCGGCAGCGTGGGACGTCCTGCCAGCACTGAAGCTTTCTTT. Its protein product is CAGSVGRPASTEAFF.

This clonotype was recorded a few times. At one end, the junction sequence differs from germline, possibly due to a read error. This sequence joins TRBV3-1 and TRBJ2-7, with D tentatively TRBD2 (6 bases). Germline-derived CDR1 and CDR2 are LGHDT and YNNKEL (reference sequence). The CDR3 has 14 amino acids. The CDR3 DNA reads as TGTGCCAGCAGCCAAGACGACCGACTAGTTGAAAAGTTCTTC. Residues: CASSQDDRLVEKFF.

V and J are TRBV4-3 and TRBJ1-1, with D possibly being TRBD1 (5 bases). From germline, CDR1 is LGHNA and CDR2 YSLEER. V was clipped by 0 bases and J by 5 bases, with 19 bases between them. The CDR3 loop spans 17 amino acids. CDR3 loop: CASSQDSYGQGGTEAFF. The CDR3 DNA reads as TGCGCCAGCAGCCAAGATAGCTACGGCCAGGGCGGAACTGAAGCTTTCTTT.

The chain has TRBV5-1 and TRBJ2-1; TRBD2 aligns across 9 bases. CDR1 and CDR2 (germline): SGHRS, YFSETQ. V shed 4 bases, J shed 4 bases, and the junction held 9 bases outside the gene matches. This CDR3 region has 16 residues. CDR3 in amino acids: CASSPKRAGGYNEQFF. Here the CDR3 DNA reads TGCGCCAGCAGCCCGAAACGAGCGGGGGGTTACAATGAGCAGTTCTTC.

CDR3 DNA sequence: TGCGCCAGCAGCCCGAGGGCGGGGAACGGCTACACCTTC. Translated, it gives CASSPRAGNGYTF. The rearrangement joins TRBV4-1 to TRBJ1-2; D not certain. The CDR3 runs to 13 residues. Germline V gene sequence: CDR1 MGHRA, CDR2 YSYEKL. Trimming stripped 4 bases from V and 8 bases from J, with 14 bases between.

Only a few counts were recorded for this clonotype. The J gene is TRBJ2-5, the V gene TRBV5-1; TRBD1 agrees at 10 bases. Germline-derived CDR1 and CDR2 are SGHRS and YFSETQ. V lost 4 bases and J lost 7; bases outside the gene matches: 13. This CDR3 contains 16 residues. The CDR3 protein is CASSGGSGTGARTQYF. As DNA, the CDR3 is TGCGCCAGCAGCGGGGGGTCCGGGACAGGGGCGAGGACCCAGTACTTC.

The chain employs TRBV5-1 and TRBJ2-2; D is unresolved. Germline V CDR1 and CDR2: SGHRS, YFSETQ. V gave up 4 bases and J gave up 0 bases, with 16 bases separating them. The CDR3 covers 17 residues. In DNA, the CDR3 is TGCGCCAGCAGCCCTATGGCGGACCTTTCGAACACCGGGGAGCTGTTTTTT. Translating it yields CASSPMADLSNTGELFF.

With regard to this clonotype: Since no conserved phenylalanine or tryptophan closes the CDR3, a read error is the likely cause. This chain links TRBV20-1 with TRBJ2-7, with TRBD1 identical over 12 bases. J lost 5 bases, V lost 6 bases, and 5 bases had no gene match. The germline CDR1 and CDR2 sequences are DFQATT and SNEGSKA (reference sequence). The CDR3 length is 13 residues. The CDR3 DNA reads as TGCAGTGCGACCGGGACAGGGGGCCACGAGCAGTACCTC. As protein: CSATGTGGHEQYL.

This rearrangement joins TRBV19 to TRBJ2-7; TRBD1 matches at 9 bases. The CDR3 contains 13 residues. V gave up 6 bases and J gave up 6 bases; unmatched junction bases: 6. The germline CDR1 and CDR2 sequences are LNHDA and SQIVND (reference sequence). The CDR3 region is CASRSGTGTEQYF. Written as DNA, the CDR3 is TGTGCCAGTAGATCCGGGACAGGGACCGAGCAGTACTTC.

This chain links TRBV28 with TRBJ1-4, with TRBD1 matching 8 bases. Looked up from germline, CDR1 is MDHEN and CDR2 is SYDVKM. CDR3 length: 15 residues. V dropped 7 bases and J dropped 4; count of bases not matched to a gene: 8. The CDR3 reads CASKVDRGFNEKLFF. The DNA for the CDR3 is TGTGCCAGCAAGGTCGACAGGGGTTTTAATGAAAAACTGTTTTTT.